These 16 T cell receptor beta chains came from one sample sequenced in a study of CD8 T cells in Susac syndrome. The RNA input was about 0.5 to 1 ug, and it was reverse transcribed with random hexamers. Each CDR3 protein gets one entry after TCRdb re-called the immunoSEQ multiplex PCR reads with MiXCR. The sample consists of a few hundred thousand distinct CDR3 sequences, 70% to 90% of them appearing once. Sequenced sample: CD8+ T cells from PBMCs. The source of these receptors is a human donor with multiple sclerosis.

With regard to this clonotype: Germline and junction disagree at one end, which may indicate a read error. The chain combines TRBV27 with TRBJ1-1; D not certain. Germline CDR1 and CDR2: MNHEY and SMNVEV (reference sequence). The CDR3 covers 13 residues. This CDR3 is CASSFVGNAEAFF. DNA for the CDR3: TGTGCCAGCAGTTTTGTGGGGAACGCTGAAGCTTTCTTT.

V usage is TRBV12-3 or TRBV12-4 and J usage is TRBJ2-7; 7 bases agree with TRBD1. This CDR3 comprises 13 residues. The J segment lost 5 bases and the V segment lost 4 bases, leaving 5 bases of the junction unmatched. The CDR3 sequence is CASSSGTEDEQYF. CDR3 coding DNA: TGTGCCAGCAGTTCCGGGACAGAGGACGAGCAGTACTTC.

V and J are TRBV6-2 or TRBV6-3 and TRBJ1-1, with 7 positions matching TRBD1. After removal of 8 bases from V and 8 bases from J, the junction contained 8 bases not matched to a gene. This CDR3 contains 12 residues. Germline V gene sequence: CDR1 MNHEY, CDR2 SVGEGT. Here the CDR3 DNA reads TGTGCCAGCCGAGACAGGGAACCCGAAGCTTTCTTT. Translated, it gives CASRDREPEAFF.

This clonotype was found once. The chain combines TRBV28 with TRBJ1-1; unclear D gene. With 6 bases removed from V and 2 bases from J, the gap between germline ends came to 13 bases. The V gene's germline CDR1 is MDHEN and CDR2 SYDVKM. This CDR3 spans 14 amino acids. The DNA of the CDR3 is TGTGCCAGCAGGTCCTGGGTTGAAAACACTGAAGCTTTCTTT. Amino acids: CASRSWVENTEAFF.

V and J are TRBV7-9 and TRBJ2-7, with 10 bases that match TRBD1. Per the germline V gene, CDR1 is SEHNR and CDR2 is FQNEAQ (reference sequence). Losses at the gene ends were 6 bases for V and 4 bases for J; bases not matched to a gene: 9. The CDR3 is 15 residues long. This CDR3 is CASSPGTGAFYEQYF. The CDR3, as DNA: TGTGCCAGCAGTCCCGGGACAGGGGCTTTTTACGAGCAGTACTTC.

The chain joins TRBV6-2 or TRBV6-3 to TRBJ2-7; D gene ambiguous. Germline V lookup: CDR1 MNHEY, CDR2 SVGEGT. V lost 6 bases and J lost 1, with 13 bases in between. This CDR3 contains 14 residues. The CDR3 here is CASSGSLGSYEQYF. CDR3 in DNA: TGTGCCAGCAGCGGTAGTCTGGGGTCCTACGAGCAGTACTTC.

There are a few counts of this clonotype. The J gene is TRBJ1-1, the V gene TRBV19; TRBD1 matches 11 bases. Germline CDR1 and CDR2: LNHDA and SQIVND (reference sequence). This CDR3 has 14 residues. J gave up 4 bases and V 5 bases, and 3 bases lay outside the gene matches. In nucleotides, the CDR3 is TGTGCCAGTAGTCCTGGGACAGGGGGCACTGAAGCTTTCTTT. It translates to CASSPGTGGTEAFF.

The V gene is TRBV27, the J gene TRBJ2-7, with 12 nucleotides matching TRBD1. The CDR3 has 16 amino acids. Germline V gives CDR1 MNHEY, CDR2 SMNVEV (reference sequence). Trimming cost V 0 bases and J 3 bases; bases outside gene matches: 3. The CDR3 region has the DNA TGTGCCAGCAGTTTATCGGGACAGGGGGCAAACTACGAGCAGTACTTC. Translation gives CASSLSGQGANYEQYF.

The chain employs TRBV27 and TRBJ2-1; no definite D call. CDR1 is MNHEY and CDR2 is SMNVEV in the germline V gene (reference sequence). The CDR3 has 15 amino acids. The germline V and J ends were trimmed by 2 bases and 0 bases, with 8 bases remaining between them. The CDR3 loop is CASSLHLSSYNEQFF. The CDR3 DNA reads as TGTGCCAGCAGTTTACACCTAAGCTCCTACAATGAGCAGTTCTTC.

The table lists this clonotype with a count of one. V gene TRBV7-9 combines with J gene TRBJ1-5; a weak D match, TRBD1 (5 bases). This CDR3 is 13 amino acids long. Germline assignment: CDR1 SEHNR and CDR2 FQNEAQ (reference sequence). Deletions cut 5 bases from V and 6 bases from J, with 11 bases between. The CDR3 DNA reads TGTGCCAGCAGCCATGGGGGGGTTCAGCCCCAGCATTTT. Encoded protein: CASSHGGVQPQHF.

CDR3 nucleotides: TGCAGTGCTAGAGATATAGGGGAATACACAGATACGCAGTATTTT. Its protein product is CSARDIGEYTDTQYF. This sequence joins TRBV20-1 and TRBJ2-3, with a tentative D call TRBD1 (5 bases). This CDR3 region has 15 residues. Looked up from germline, CDR1 is DFQATT and CDR2 is SNEGSKA (reference sequence). V was trimmed by 0 bases and J by 2 bases, leaving 12 bases between them.

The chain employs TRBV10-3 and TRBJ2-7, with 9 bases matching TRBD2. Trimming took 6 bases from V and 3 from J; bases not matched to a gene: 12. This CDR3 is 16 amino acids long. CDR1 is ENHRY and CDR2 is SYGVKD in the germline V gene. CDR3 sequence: CAISGTPRLADYEQYF. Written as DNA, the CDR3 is TGTGCCATCAGCGGGACACCCCGACTAGCGGACTACGAGCAGTACTTC.

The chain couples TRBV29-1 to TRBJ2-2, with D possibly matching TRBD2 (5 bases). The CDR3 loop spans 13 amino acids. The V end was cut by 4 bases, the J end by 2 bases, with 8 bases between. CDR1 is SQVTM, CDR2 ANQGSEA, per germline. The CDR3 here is CSVVSGNTGELFF. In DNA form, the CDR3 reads TGCAGCGTTGTCAGCGGTAACACCGGGGAGCTGTTTTTT.

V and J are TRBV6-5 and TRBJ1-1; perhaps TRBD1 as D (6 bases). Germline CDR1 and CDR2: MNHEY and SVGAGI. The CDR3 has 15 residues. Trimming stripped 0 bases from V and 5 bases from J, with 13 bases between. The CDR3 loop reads CASSYSRGSWTEAFF. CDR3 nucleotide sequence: TGTGCCAGCAGTTACTCGAGGGGGAGTTGGACTGAAGCTTTCTTT.

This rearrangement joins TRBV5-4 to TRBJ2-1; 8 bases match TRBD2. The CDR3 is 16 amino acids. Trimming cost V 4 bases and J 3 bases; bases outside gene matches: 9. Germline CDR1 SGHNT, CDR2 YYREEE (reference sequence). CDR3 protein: CASSVRAGGFYNEQFF. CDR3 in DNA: TGTGCCAGCAGCGTCCGGGCGGGGGGATTCTACAATGAGCAGTTCTTC.

CDR3 protein: CASSQDRESPVGDTQYF. In nucleotides, the CDR3 is TGTGCCAGCAGCCAAGATCGGGAGAGCCCGGTTGGAGATACGCAGTATTTT. This chain connects TRBV4-2 to TRBJ2-3; a weak D match, TRBD2 (6 bases). V was clipped by 0 bases and J by 5 bases, with 18 bases between them. Germline CDR1 is LGHNA and CDR2 is YNFKEQ. The CDR3 sequence is 17 residues long.